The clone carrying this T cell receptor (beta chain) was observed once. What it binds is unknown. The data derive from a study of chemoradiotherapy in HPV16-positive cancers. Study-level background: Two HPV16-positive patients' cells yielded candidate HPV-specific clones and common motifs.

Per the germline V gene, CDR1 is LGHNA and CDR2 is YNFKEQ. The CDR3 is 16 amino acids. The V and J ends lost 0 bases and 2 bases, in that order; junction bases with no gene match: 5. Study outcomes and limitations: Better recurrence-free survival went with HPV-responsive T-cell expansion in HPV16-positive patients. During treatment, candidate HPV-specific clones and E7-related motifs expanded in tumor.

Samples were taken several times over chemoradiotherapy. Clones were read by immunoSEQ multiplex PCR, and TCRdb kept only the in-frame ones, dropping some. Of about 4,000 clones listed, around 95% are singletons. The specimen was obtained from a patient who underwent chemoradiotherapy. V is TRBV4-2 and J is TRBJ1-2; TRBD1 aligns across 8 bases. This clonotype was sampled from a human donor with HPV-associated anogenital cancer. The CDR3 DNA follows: TGTGCCAGCAGCCAAGACCAGGGGGCAGGGAACTATGGCTACACCTTC. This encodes CASSQDQGAGNYGYTF.